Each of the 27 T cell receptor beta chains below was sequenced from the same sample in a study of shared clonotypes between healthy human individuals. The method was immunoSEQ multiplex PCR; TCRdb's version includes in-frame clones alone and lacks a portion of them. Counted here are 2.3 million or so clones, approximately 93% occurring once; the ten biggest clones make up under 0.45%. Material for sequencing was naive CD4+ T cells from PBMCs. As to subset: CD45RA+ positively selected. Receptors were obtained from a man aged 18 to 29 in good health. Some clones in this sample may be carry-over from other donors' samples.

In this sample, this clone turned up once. The CDR3 DNA sequence: TGTGCCTGGGGGGGGGACCCCACTAACTATGGCTACACCTTC. Translated, it gives CAWGGDPTNYGYTF. The J gene is TRBJ1-2, the V gene TRBV30; D is possibly TRBD1 (5 bases). The germline CDR1 and CDR2 sequences are GTSNPN and SVGIG (reference sequence). This CDR3 comprises 14 residues. V was pared by 5 bases and J by 0 bases, with 13 bases between. Together with reference TRBV30 and TRBJ1-2, the CDR3 gives the full variable domain: SQTIHQWPATLVQPVGSPLSLECTVEGTSNPNLYWYRQAAGRGLQLLFYSVGIGQISSEVPQNLSASRPQDRQFILSSKKLLLSDSGFYLCAWGGDPTNYGYTFGSGTRLTVV.

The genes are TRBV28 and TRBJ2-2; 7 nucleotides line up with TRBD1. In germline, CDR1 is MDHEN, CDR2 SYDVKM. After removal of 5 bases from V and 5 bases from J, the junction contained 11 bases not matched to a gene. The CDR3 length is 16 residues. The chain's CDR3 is CASSSEGARVTGELFF. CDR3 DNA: TGTGCCAGCAGTAGCGAGGGGGCGCGGGTAACCGGGGAGCTGTTTTTT.

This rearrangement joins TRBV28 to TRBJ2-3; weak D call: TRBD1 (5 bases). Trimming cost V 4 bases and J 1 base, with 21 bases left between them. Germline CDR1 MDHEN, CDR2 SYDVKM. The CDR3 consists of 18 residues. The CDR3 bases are TGTGCCAGCAGTTCCTCTGACAGCCCCACTTGGGGCACAGATACGCAGTATTTT. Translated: CASSSSDSPTWGTDTQYF.

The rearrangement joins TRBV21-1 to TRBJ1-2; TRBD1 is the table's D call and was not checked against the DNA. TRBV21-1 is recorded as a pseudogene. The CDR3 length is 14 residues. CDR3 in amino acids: CASSPQGTPLLGTF. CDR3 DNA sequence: TGTGCCAGCAGCCCCCAGGGGACCCCTCTGCTCGGGACCTTC.

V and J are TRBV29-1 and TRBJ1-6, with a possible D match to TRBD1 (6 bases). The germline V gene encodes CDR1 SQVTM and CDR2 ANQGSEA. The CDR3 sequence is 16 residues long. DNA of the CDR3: TGCGCCGCCACCGAGGGGGGGAGCTCCTATAATTCACCCCTCCACTTT. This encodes CAATEGGSSYNSPLHF.

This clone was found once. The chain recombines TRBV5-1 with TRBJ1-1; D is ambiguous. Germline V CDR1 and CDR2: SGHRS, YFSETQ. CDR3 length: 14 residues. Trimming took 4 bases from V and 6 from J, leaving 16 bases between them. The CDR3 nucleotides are TGCGCCAGCAGCCCCGACGGGTCATGGGCTGAAGCTTTCTTT. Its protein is CASSPDGSWAEAFF.

The CDR3: CASSPTGVSYEQYF. CDR3 sequence (DNA): TGTGCCAGCAGCCCTACGGGGGTCTCCTACGAGCAGTACTTC. V is TRBV5-6 and J is TRBJ2-7, with D possibly matching TRBD2 (6 bases). Germline V gives CDR1 SGHDT, CDR2 YYEEEE. The CDR3 runs to 14 residues. With 4 bases removed from V and 0 bases from J, the gap between germline ends came to 11 bases.

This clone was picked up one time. The CDR3 coding sequence is TGTGCCACCCAACCCACCCCCGGGAACCACAATGAGCAGTTCTTC. It codes for CATQPTPGNHNEQFF. The chain combines TRBV28 with TRBJ2-1, with a tentative D call TRBD2 (5 bases). Trimming stripped 10 bases from V and 5 bases from J, with 21 bases between. This CDR3 is built from 15 residues. The germline V gene has CDR1 MDHEN and CDR2 SYDVKM.

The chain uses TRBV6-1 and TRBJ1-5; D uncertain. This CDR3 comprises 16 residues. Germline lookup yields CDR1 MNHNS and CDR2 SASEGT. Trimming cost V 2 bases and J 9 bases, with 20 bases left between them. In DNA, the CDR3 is TGTGCCAGCAGTGAATATCAGAATTACGATCACCTGCCCCAGCATTTT. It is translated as CASSEYQNYDHLPQHF.

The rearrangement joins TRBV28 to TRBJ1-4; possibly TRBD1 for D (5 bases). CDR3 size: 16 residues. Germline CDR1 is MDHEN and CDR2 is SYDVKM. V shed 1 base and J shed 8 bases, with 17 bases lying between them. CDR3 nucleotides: TGTGCCAGCAGTTTATCGACCCGGGGGATTGGAGAAAAACTGTTTTTT. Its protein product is CASSLSTRGIGEKLFF.

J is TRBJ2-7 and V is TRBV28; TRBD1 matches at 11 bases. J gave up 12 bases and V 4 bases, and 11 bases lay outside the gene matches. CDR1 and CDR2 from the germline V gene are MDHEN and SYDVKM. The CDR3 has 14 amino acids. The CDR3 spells CASSSPGQGAGSYF. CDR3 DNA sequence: TGTGCCAGCAGTTCCCCTGGACAGGGGGCGGGGTCGTACTTC.

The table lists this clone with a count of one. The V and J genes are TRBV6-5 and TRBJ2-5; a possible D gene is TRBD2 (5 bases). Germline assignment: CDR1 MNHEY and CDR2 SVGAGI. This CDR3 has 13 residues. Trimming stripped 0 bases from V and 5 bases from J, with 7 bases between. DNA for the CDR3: TGTGCCAGCAGTTACTCGGCGGGCGAGACCCAGTACTTC. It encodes CASSYSAGETQYF.

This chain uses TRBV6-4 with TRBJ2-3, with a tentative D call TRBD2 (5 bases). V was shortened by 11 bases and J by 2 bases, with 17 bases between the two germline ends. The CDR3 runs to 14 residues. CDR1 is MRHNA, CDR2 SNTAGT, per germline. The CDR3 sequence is CARLKTKNTDTQYF. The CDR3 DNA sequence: TGTGCCCGACTCAAGACTAAGAACACAGATACGCAGTATTTT.

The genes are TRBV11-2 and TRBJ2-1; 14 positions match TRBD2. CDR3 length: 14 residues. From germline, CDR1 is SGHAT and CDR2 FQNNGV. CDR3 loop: CATGRTSGRNEQFF. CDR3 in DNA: TGTGCTACGGGGCGGACTAGCGGGAGGAATGAGCAGTTCTTC.

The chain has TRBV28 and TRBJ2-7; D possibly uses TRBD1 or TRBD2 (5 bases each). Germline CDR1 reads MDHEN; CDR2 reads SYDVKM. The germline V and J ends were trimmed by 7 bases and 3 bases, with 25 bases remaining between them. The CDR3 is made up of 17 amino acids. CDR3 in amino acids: CASTLRRMRGSLYEQYF. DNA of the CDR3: TGTGCCAGCACCCTTAGACGCATGAGGGGATCTCTCTACGAGCAGTACTTC. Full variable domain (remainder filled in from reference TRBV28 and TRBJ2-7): DVKVTQSSRYLVKRTGEKVFLECVQDMDHENMFWYRQDPGLGLRLIYFSYDVKMKEKGDIPEGYSVSREKKERFSLILESASTNQTSMYLCASTLRRMRGSLYEQYFGPGTRLTVT.

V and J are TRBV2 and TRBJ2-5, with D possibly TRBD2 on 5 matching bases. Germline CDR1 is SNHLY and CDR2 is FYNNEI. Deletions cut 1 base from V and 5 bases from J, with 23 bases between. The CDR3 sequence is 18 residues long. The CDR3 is CASSEGASWDFSWETQYF. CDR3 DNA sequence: TGTGCCAGCAGTGAAGGGGCTAGCTGGGATTTCTCCTGGGAGACCCAGTACTTC.

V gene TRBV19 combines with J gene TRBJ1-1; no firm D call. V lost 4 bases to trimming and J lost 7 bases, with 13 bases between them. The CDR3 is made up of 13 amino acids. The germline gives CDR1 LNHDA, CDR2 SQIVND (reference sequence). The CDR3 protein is CASSRLETLEAFF. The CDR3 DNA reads TGTGCCAGTAGTAGACTCGAGACGCTTGAAGCTTTCTTT.

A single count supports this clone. This CDR3 reads CASKQDPRLGTQYF. CDR3 in DNA: TGTGCCAGCAAACAGGATCCTAGGTTGGGGACCCAGTACTTC. V usage is TRBV28 and J usage is TRBJ2-5, with TRBD1 as a possible D gene (5 bases). Germline CDR1 is MDHEN and CDR2 is SYDVKM. The CDR3 sequence is 14 residues long. V lost 7 bases and J lost 7, with 19 bases in between.

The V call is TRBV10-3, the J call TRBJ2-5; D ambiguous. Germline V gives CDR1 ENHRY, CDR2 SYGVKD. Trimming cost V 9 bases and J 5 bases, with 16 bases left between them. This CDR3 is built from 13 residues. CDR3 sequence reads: CAISSTRGETQYF. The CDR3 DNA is TGTGCCATAAGCAGCACCCGTGGGGAGACCCAGTACTTC.

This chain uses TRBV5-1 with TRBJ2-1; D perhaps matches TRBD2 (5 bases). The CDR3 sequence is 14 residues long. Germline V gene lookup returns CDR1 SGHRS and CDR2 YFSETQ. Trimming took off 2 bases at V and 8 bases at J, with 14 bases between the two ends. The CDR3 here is CASSFELVSYEQFF. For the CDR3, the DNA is TGCGCCAGCAGCTTTGAACTAGTTAGTTATGAGCAGTTCTTC.

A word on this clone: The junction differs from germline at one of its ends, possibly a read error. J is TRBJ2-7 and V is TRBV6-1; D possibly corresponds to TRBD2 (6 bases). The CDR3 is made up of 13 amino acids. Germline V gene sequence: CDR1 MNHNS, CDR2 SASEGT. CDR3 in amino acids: CASSERQWGDNDF. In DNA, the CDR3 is TGTGCCAGCAGTGAACGACAGTGGGGGGATAATGACTTC.

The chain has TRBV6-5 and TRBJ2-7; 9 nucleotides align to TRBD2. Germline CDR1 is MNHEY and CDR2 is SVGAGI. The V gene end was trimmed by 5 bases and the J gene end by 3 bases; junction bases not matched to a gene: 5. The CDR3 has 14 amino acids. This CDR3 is CASSISGSSYEQYF. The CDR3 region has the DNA TGTGCCAGCAGTATTAGCGGGAGCAGCTACGAGCAGTACTTC.

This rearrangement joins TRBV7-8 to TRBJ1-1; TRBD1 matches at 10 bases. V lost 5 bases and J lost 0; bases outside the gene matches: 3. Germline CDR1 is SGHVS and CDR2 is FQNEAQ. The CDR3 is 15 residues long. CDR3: CASSRTGGLNTEAFF. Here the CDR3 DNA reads TGTGCCAGCAGCCGGACAGGGGGTTTGAACACTGAAGCTTTCTTT. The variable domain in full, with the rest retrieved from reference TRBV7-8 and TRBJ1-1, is GAGVSQSPRYKVAKRGQDVALRCDPISGHVSLFWYQQALGQGPEFLTYFQNEAQLDKSGLPSDRFFAERPEGSVSTLKIQRTQQEDSAVYLCASSRTGGLNTEAFFGQGTRLTVV.

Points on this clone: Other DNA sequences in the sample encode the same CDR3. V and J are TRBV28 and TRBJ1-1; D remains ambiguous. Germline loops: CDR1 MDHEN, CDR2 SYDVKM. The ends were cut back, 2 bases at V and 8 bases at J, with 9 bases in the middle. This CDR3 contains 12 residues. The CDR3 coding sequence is TGTGCCAGCAGTTTAATAGGCCTCGAAGCTTTCTTT. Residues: CASSLIGLEAFF.

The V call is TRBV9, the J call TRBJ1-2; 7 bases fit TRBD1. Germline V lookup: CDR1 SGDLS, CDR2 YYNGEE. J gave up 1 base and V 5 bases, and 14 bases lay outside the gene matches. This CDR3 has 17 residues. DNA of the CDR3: TGTGCCAGCAGTCCGACCCCTGACAGGGCCTTTAACTATGGCTACACCTTC. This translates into CASSPTPDRAFNYGYTF.

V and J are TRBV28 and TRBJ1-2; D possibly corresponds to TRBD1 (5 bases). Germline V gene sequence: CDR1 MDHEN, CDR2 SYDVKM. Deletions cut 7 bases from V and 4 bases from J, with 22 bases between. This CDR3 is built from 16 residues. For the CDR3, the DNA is TGTGCCAGCATCCCCCCTCGGCATGGGGGACCCTATGGCTACACCTTC. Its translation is CASIPPRHGGPYGYTF.

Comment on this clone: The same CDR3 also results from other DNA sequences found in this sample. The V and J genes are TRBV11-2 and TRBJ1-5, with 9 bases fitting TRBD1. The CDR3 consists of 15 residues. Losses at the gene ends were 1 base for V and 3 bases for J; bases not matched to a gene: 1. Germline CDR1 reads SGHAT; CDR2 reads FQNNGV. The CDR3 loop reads CASSLGQGDNQPQHF. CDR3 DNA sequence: TGTGCCAGCAGCTTAGGACAGGGGGACAATCAGCCCCAGCATTTT.